One and the same sample provided the 3 T cell receptor beta chains below, sequenced in a study of T cell responses to AZD1222 COVID-19 vaccine. Using immunoSEQ multiplex PCR, the repertoire was profiled, and TCRdb retains in-frame clones only, with some absent. The sample lists about 130,000 clones; less than 90% were seen once. The sequences come from peripheral blood, collected on day 0 of AZD1222 vaccination. The source is an adult in good health.

With respect to this clone: Mismatch with germline at one junction end may stem from a read error. The rearrangement joins TRBV4-3 to TRBJ2-2, with D possibly matching TRBD1 (5 bases). Germline V gives CDR1 LGHNA, CDR2 YSLEER. This CDR3 region has 16 residues. The CDR3 loop is CASSQVRVTNTEELFF. CDR3 coding DNA: TGCGCCAGCAGCCAAGTCAGGGTGACGAACACCGAGGAGCTGTTTTTT.

The CDR3 region is CASSTDSNQPQHF. CDR3 DNA sequence: TGTGCCAGCAGTACAGATAGCAATCAGCCCCAGCATTTT. The chain employs TRBV6-5 and TRBJ1-5; D is undetermined. In germline, CDR1 is MNHEY, CDR2 SVGAGI. The CDR3 loop spans 13 amino acids. The ends were cut back, 5 bases at V and 0 bases at J, with 5 bases in the middle.

The rearrangement links TRBV24-1 to TRBJ1-1, with D possibly matching TRBD1 (5 bases). The CDR3 runs 17 residues. V was pared by 0 bases and J by 9 bases, with 22 bases between. Germline loops: CDR1 KGHDR, CDR2 SFDVKD. The CDR3 region has the DNA TGTGCCACCAGTGATTTGCCCCCCGGGAGTAGGGGCGAGAAAGCTTTCTTT. Encoded protein: CATSDLPPGSRGEKAFF.